The 13 T cell receptor beta chains below were found in one sample sequenced in a study of T cell responses to AZD1222 COVID-19 vaccine. The protocol was immunoSEQ multiplex PCR, while the TCRdb copy is restricted to in-frame clones and leaves out a portion. The sample consists of approximately 100,000 clones, more than 75% of them appearing once. The input for sequencing was peripheral blood, taken 28 days after the second AZD1222 dose. These receptors originate from an adult who received the AZD1222 COVID-19 vaccine.

The chain carries TRBV2 and TRBJ1-4, with D maybe TRBD1 (5 bases). Trimming stripped 2 bases from V and 8 bases from J, with 15 bases between. CDR1 and CDR2 (germline): SNHLY, FYNNEI. This CDR3 region has 15 residues. CDR3 residues: CASSEQGPSGEKLFF. In nucleotides, the CDR3 is TGTGCCAGCAGTGAACAGGGCCCTAGTGGGGAAAAACTGTTTTTT.

This chain links TRBV28 with TRBJ1-1, with D uncertain. The CDR3 has 14 amino acids. In germline, CDR1 is MDHEN, CDR2 SYDVKM. The CDR3 protein is CERPGEGVNTEAFF. For the CDR3, the DNA is TGTGAACGCCCCGGCGAGGGCGTGAACACTGAAGCTTTCTTT.

V is TRBV18 and J is TRBJ1-1, with a tentative D call TRBD1 (5 bases). Trimming cost V 6 bases and J 8 bases, with 13 bases left between them. CDR3 length equals 12 residues. Germline V lookup: CDR1 KGHSH, CDR2 LQKENI. The CDR3 DNA follows: TGTGCCAGCTCCCCCGCGGGGCTGGAAGCTTTCTTT. This sequence encodes CASSPAGLEAFF.

The rearrangement links TRBV5-1 to TRBJ2-1; 7 bases agree with TRBD2. CDR1 is SGHRS, CDR2 YFSETQ, per germline. The CDR3 extends over 15 amino acids. Trimming cost V 0 bases and J 4 bases; bases outside gene matches: 4. The CDR3 protein is CASSLGERGYNEQFF. In nucleotides, the CDR3 is TGCGCCAGCAGCTTGGGGGAGCGGGGTTACAATGAGCAGTTCTTC.

This chain joins TRBV4-3 and TRBJ1-5; perhaps TRBD1 as D (6 bases). CDR3 length: 15 amino acids. V was trimmed by 1 base and J by 3 bases, leaving 10 bases between them. Germline loops: CDR1 LGHNA, CDR2 YSLEER. Written as DNA, the CDR3 is TGCGCCAGCAGCCAAGTCGGGGGGGCCAATCAGCCCCAGCATTTT. It encodes CASSQVGGANQPQHF.

This clone was seen a single time. The V and J genes are TRBV2 and TRBJ2-3; maybe TRBD2 (5 bases). Germline loops: CDR1 SNHLY, CDR2 FYNNEI. Trimming pared 8 bases from V and 3 bases from J, leaving 18 bases between. This CDR3 has 15 residues. CDR3 in amino acids: CASLDVIALTDTQYF. The CDR3 DNA reads TGTGCCAGCCTGGACGTTATAGCGCTAACAGATACGCAGTATTTT.

The chain employs TRBV9 and TRBJ2-1; 9 nucleotides line up with TRBD2. CDR1 SGDLS and CDR2 YYNGEE come from the germline V gene. With V trimmed by 0 bases and J by 0 bases, 4 bases remained unmatched. CDR3 length: 17 amino acids. CDR3 sequence reads: CASSVGVRGGSYNEQFF. As DNA, the CDR3 is TGTGCCAGCAGCGTAGGGGTGCGGGGGGGCTCCTACAATGAGCAGTTCTTC.

The count of this clone is one. This chain links TRBV4-3 with TRBJ2-3, with D unresolved. CDR1 LGHNA and CDR2 YSLEER come from the germline V gene. The CDR3 loop spans 13 amino acids. V was cut by 0 bases and J by 14 bases, with 15 bases left in between. This CDR3 is CASSQDGSGGPYF. The CDR3 DNA reads as TGCGCCAGCAGCCAAGACGGTTCAGGTGGGCCGTATTTT.

The chain is built from TRBV9 and TRBJ2-1, with 8 bases identical to TRBD2. Unmatched junction bases numbered 10, after V lost 3 bases and J lost 8 bases. This CDR3 region has 15 residues. Per the germline V gene, CDR1 is SGDLS and CDR2 is YYNGEE. The CDR3 sequence: CASSALGGGRYEQFF. CDR3 DNA sequence: TGTGCCAGCAGCGCCCTCGGGGGGGGGAGGTATGAGCAGTTCTTC.

In its sample, this clone was seen once. The chain employs TRBV7-9 and TRBJ2-7; no reliable D call. In germline, CDR1 is SEHNR, CDR2 FQNEAQ (reference sequence). The CDR3 extends over 14 amino acids. V lost 2 bases to trimming and J lost 4 bases, with 12 bases between them. CDR3 sequence: CASSLLLGKYEQYF. CDR3 DNA: TGTGCCAGCAGCTTATTGCTAGGTAAATACGAGCAGTACTTC.

The chain carries TRBV6-5 and TRBJ2-5, with no clear D. This CDR3 contains 14 residues. The germline V gene has CDR1 MNHEY and CDR2 SVGAGI. V was trimmed by 5 bases and J by 2 bases, leaving 12 bases between them. CDR3 protein: CASSTTPIQETQYF. The CDR3 nucleotides are TGTGCCAGCAGTACCACGCCGATACAAGAGACCCAGTACTTC.

The rearrangement links TRBV2 to TRBJ1-1; D ambiguous. From germline, CDR1 is SNHLY and CDR2 FYNNEI. The ends were cut back, 3 bases at V and 4 bases at J, with 9 bases in the middle. The CDR3 runs to 13 residues. For the CDR3, the DNA is TGTGCCAGCAGTGATCGGTTGCGCACTGAAGCTTTCTTT. Protein: CASSDRLRTEAFF.

The gene calls are TRBV14 and TRBJ2-5; 10 bases match TRBD1. Germline lookup yields CDR1 SGHDN and CDR2 FVKESK. Germline trimming cut 4 bases from V and 5 bases from J; bases unmatched to any gene: 4. The CDR3 is 14 amino acids. The CDR3 is CASSPVGQGETQYF. CDR3 sequence (DNA): TGTGCCAGCAGCCCTGTGGGACAGGGGGAGACCCAGTACTTC.